This T cell receptor beta chain was sequenced during a study of blood T cell repertoires in COVID-19. The wider study: Samples taken during acute and convalescent COVID-19 were collected in the United States, Italy and Spain. PBMCs, B-cell-depleted T cells, or T cells were the source of the cDNA or gDNA that made up the material.

This clone has only one observation. The Seattle site enrolled patients during active infection and followed them longitudinally. In the authors' methods: Scientists estimated how many nucleated cells there were by amplifying reference gene primers. Generated by immunoSEQ multiplex PCR, the TCRdb table keeps only in-frame clones and is missing some. V and J calls and clone size are given by that table; D and trimming were obtained from the DNA. The sample lists about 200,000 clones, approximately 80% occurring once. The germline CDR1 and CDR2 sequences are MDHEN and SYDVKM. With 9 bases removed from V and 2 bases from J, the gap between germline ends came to 11 bases. The CDR3 is 12 residues long.

This sequence originates from a woman of 80 years or more with COVID-19, enrolled during active disease. The rearrangement uses TRBV28 and TRBJ2-7; perhaps TRBD1 as D (6 bases). Sequenced sample: peripheral blood. The CDR3 sequence: CASTDRTYEQYF. CDR3 coding DNA: TGTGCCAGTACCGACAGGACCTACGAGCAGTACTTC.